This TCR beta chain was observed in a study of post-analysis software for immune sequencing data. Study summary: The disease courses spanned relapsing-remitting, secondary progressive and progressive-relapsing forms of multiple sclerosis.

The TCR beta cDNA libraries carried unique molecular identifiers. TCRdb called the PCR reads again in MiXCR, with one record for every CDR3 protein. The sample records hundreds of thousands of distinct CDR3 sequences, around 47% being singletons. A word on this clonotype: The antigen remains unidentified.

Whole-study results and caveats: Relative to controls, patients with multiple sclerosis showed significantly lower normalized Chao1 diversity. When the samples were clustered directly with F measure, those that had been prepared in the same batch showed strong co-clustering. The study found TRBV5-6, TRBV5-1 and TRBV20-1 among a handful of TRBV segments more frequent in patients than controls.

The V end lost 2 bases, the J end lost 2 bases, and 10 bases lay between the germline ends. From germline, CDR1 is DFQATT and CDR2 SNEGSKA (reference sequence). The CDR3 contains 13 residues. This sequence was found in a girl aged 10-17 years with multiple sclerosis. The sequenced sample consisted of blood. The rearrangement links TRBV20-1 to TRBJ2-7; D remains ambiguous. CDR3 amino acids: CSARPDETYEQYF. The CDR3, as DNA: TGCAGTGCTAGACCGGACGAGACCTACGAGCAGTACTTC.